Following are 30 T cell receptor beta chains from one sample sequenced in a study of T-cell reconstitution after alpha-beta-depleted transplantation in children. For TCRbeta, the library was prepared with unique molecular identifiers. TCRdb fed the PCR reads into MiXCR, producing one record per CDR3 protein. This table holds 80,000 or so distinct CDR3 sequences, roughly 13% found once. The specimen was PBMCs, mostly from graft donor cells, collected 180 days after TCRalphabeta/CD19-depleted stem cell transplant. The receptors shown here come from a male patient between 2 and 10 years old who had a stem cell transplant for acute lymphoblastic leukemia, so the T cells may come from the graft donor.

This chain links TRBV20-1 with TRBJ2-4; D may be TRBD1 (5 bases). Germline V gives CDR1 DFQATT, CDR2 SNEGSKA (reference sequence). This CDR3 contains 15 residues. The V and J ends lost 5 bases and 0 bases respectively, with 14 bases between them. DNA of the CDR3: TGCAGTGCTGGGGCTAGAGTTCTAGCCAAAAACATTCAGTACTTC. Its translation: CSAGARVLAKNIQYF.

A word on this clonotype: Since no conserved phenylalanine or tryptophan closes the CDR3, a read error is the likely cause. The V and J genes are TRBV7-9 and TRBJ2-1; 11 bases align to TRBD2. The CDR3 consists of 15 residues. The ends lost 8 bases at V and 7 bases at J; junction bases unmatched: 10. Germline loops: CDR1 SEHNR, CDR2 FQNEAQ (reference sequence). This CDR3 reads CASRASGGRWNEQFL. The CDR3 nucleotides read TGTGCCAGCCGGGCTAGCGGGGGGAGGTGGAATGAGCAGTTCTTA.

This clonotype was detected only a few times. The chain joins TRBV12-3 or TRBV12-4 to TRBJ2-1; 7 positions match TRBD2. The CDR3 loop spans 15 amino acids. V lost 3 bases, J lost 4 bases, and 6 bases stayed unmatched. The CDR3 loop is CASSFRSGMYNEQFF. Here the CDR3 DNA reads TGTGCCAGCAGTTTTAGAAGCGGGATGTACAATGAGCAGTTCTTC.

The V and J genes are TRBV18 and TRBJ2-1, with D perhaps assigned TRBD1 or TRBD2 (5 bases each). With 1 base removed from V and 12 bases from J, the gap between germline ends came to 13 bases. This CDR3 is built from 13 residues. Germline V gene data show CDR1 as KGHSH and CDR2 as LQKENI. The CDR3 protein is CASSPRQPAGQFF. CDR3 nucleotides: TGTGCCAGCTCACCACGACAGCCGGCGGGGCAGTTCTTC.

This sequence joins TRBV10-3 and TRBJ2-1, with D hard to call. V was shortened by 4 bases and J by 0 bases, with 28 bases between the two germline ends. The CDR3 loop spans 21 amino acids. Looked up from germline, CDR1 is ENHRY and CDR2 is SYGVKD. The CDR3 is CAISGYPPATTPERSYNEQFF. In DNA form, the CDR3 reads TGTGCCATCAGTGGTTATCCCCCAGCCACCACCCCAGAGCGCTCCTACAATGAGCAGTTCTTC.

V and J are TRBV2 and TRBJ1-1; 7 bases agree with TRBD1. V gave up 9 bases and J gave up 2 bases; unmatched junction bases: 6. Germline values: CDR1 SNHLY, CDR2 FYNNEI. CDR3 size: 13 residues. DNA of the CDR3: TGTGCCAGGTCGGGACAGATAAACACTGAAGCTTTCTTT. Its protein product is CARSGQINTEAFF.

This chain connects TRBV4-2 to TRBJ2-7; no clear D. Germline lookup yields CDR1 LGHNA and CDR2 YNFKEQ. With 4 bases removed from V and 0 bases from J, the gap between germline ends came to 10 bases. This CDR3 contains 14 residues. The CDR3 reads CASSPHDNSYEQYF. For the CDR3, the DNA is TGTGCCAGCAGCCCGCACGACAACTCCTACGAGCAGTACTTC.

This clonotype was picked up a small number of times. V usage is TRBV6-1 and J usage is TRBJ1-1; 8 bases align to TRBD1. Germline V gene data show CDR1 as MNHNS and CDR2 as SASEGT. The length of the CDR3 is 17 residues. V shed 7 bases and J 1 base; nucleotides not matched to a gene: 14. CDR3 protein: CASTRGQGVVRNTEAFF. The CDR3 DNA follows: TGTGCCAGCACCAGAGGACAGGGTGTAGTCAGGAACACTGAAGCTTTCTTT.

The V gene is TRBV20-1, the J gene TRBJ2-5, with TRBD2 identical over 8 bases. The CDR3 is made up of 14 amino acids. Looked up from germline, CDR1 is DFQATT and CDR2 is SNEGSKA (reference sequence). V shed 2 bases and J 2 bases; nucleotides not matched to a gene: 4. The CDR3 DNA reads TGCAGTGCTAGAAGCGGGGGACCTCAAGAGACCCAGTACTTC. Residues: CSARSGGPQETQYF.

This clonotype came up a few times. The rearrangement links TRBV28 to TRBJ1-1; tentative D call: TRBD1 (5 bases). The ends were cut back, 2 bases at V and 4 bases at J, with 11 bases in the middle. The CDR3 extends over 14 amino acids. In germline, CDR1 is MDHEN, CDR2 SYDVKM. The CDR3, as DNA: TGTGCCAGCAGTTTAGCCAGGGCGGGCACTGAAGCTTTCTTT. Its translation: CASSLARAGTEAFF.

The table lists this clonotype with a few counts. This chain uses TRBV5-1 with TRBJ2-1; TRBD1 matches at 8 bases. CDR1 and CDR2 (germline): SGHRS, YFSETQ. Trimming removed 0 bases from V and 9 bases from J; junction bases left unmatched: 5. There are 14 residues in the CDR3. CDR3 residues: CASSLGTGWIEQFF. In DNA, the CDR3 is TGCGCCAGCAGCTTGGGGACAGGGTGGATTGAGCAGTTCTTC.

Ten or more counts support this clonotype. V is TRBV12-3 or TRBV12-4 and J is TRBJ1-1; 7 bases align to TRBD1. The CDR3 loop spans 15 amino acids. The trim removed 7 bases at V and 1 base at J, leaving 9 bases unmatched. CDR3: CASTQQGLPNTEAFF. CDR3 sequence (DNA): TGTGCCAGCACCCAACAGGGGCTCCCGAACACTGAAGCTTTCTTT.

This clonotype has more than one count but fewer than ten. The chain employs TRBV27 and TRBJ2-5, with D hard to call. Looked up from germline, CDR1 is MNHEY and CDR2 is SMNVEV (reference sequence). This CDR3 is 13 amino acids long. Trimming took 5 bases from V and 5 from J, leaving 12 bases between them. In nucleotides, the CDR3 is TGTGCCAGCAGTCCTGTGGGCCGGGAGACCCAGTACTTC. It codes for CASSPVGRETQYF.

The rearrangement links TRBV7-2 to TRBJ2-7; TRBD1 matches 8 bases. V lost 6 bases, J lost 0 bases, and 1 base stayed unmatched. The CDR3 runs to 13 residues. Germline lookup yields CDR1 SGHTA and CDR2 FQGNSA. This chain's CDR3 is CASRTGASYEQYF. The CDR3 DNA reads TGTGCCAGCAGGACAGGGGCCTCCTACGAGCAGTACTTC. Full variable domain (missing parts from reference TRBV7-2 and TRBJ2-7): GAGVSQSPSNKVTEKGKDVELRCDPISGHTALYWYRQSLGQGLEFLIYFQGNSAPDKSGLPSDRFSAERTGGSVSTLTIQRTQQEDSAVYLCASRTGASYEQYFGPGTRLTVT.

V gene TRBV7-2 combines with J gene TRBJ2-7; D uncertain. The CDR3 is 13 residues long. Germline CDR1 SGHTA, CDR2 FQGNSA. V was cut by 0 bases and J by 4 bases, with 7 bases left in between. CDR3 loop: CASSLAGRYEQYF. CDR3 DNA: TGTGCCAGCAGCTTAGCGGGCAGGTACGAGCAGTACTTC.

The chain combines TRBV7-3 with TRBJ1-2; D might be TRBD1 (5 bases). Germline CDR1 SGHTA, CDR2 FQGTGA. The CDR3 contains 14 residues. The ends were cut back, 1 base at V and 6 bases at J, with 12 bases in the middle. The CDR3 spells CASSLSPRANGYTF. Here the CDR3 DNA reads TGTGCCAGCAGCTTAAGTCCCAGGGCGAATGGCTACACCTTC.

This clonotype came up a few times. This chain connects TRBV4-3 to TRBJ2-5; the D gene could be TRBD1 or TRBD2 (5 bases each). V dropped 0 bases and J dropped 5 bases, with 16 bases sitting between them. Germline CDR1 is LGHNA and CDR2 is YSLEER. The CDR3 contains 16 residues. The CDR3 loop is CASSQDGETASETQYF. The CDR3 DNA reads TGCGCCAGCAGCCAAGATGGGGAGACAGCTTCGGAGACCCAGTACTTC.

This clonotype was counted between two and nine times. This chain joins TRBV12-3 or TRBV12-4 and TRBJ2-3; tentatively, D is TRBD1 (5 bases). CDR3 length: 17 residues. V lost 0 bases and J lost 0, with 13 bases in between. The CDR3 protein is CASSLAQGTPSTDTQYF. DNA for the CDR3: TGTGCCAGCAGTTTAGCCCAGGGTACCCCTAGCACAGATACGCAGTATTTT.

This clonotype came up a few times. The V and J genes are TRBV29-1 and TRBJ2-7, with 12 bases identical to TRBD2. CDR1 is SQVTM, CDR2 ANQGSEA, per germline. Trimming removed 7 bases from V and 3 bases from J; junction bases left unmatched: 1. The CDR3 sequence is 12 residues long. The chain's CDR3 is CSALAGGYEQYF. The CDR3 region has the DNA TGCAGCGCACTAGCGGGGGGCTACGAGCAGTACTTC.

In its sample, this clonotype was seen many times. The gene calls are TRBV29-1 and TRBJ1-4; D is unclear. The CDR3 totals 13 residues. Germline V gives CDR1 SQVTM, CDR2 ANQGSEA. Trimming removed 6 bases at V and 3 bases at J, with 11 bases between. In nucleotides, the CDR3 is TGCAGCGTGGCGAGGACGCCTAATGAAAAACTGTTTTTT. It yields the protein CSVARTPNEKLFF.

J is TRBJ2-5 and V is TRBV5-1, with 8 bases lining up with TRBD1. Germline CDR1 is SGHRS and CDR2 is YFSETQ. The V gene end was trimmed by 3 bases and the J gene end by 2 bases; junction bases not matched to a gene: 15. This CDR3 has 18 amino acids. CDR3 sequence (DNA): TGCGCCAGCAGCTGGACCGCCTCGACAGGGGCTAAACAAGAGACCCAGTACTTC. Its protein is CASSWTASTGAKQETQYF.

J is TRBJ2-1 and V is TRBV7-8, with D perhaps matching TRBD1 (6 bases). The length of the CDR3 is 12 residues. Germline loops: CDR1 SGHVS, CDR2 FQNEAQ. V shed 2 bases and J shed 9 bases, with 8 bases lying between them. The CDR3 here is CASSLLGGEQFF. The CDR3 nucleotides read TGTGCCAGCAGCTTATTAGGGGGTGAGCAGTTCTTC.

This clonotype showed up many times. This chain joins TRBV5-6 and TRBJ2-3; D is unresolved. Between the trimmed V and J ends, which lost 4 bases and 3 bases, there was a span of 12 bases. Per the germline V gene, CDR1 is SGHDT and CDR2 is YYEEEE. The CDR3 runs 14 residues. In DNA form, the CDR3 reads TGTGCCAGCAGCCTCGTGACCTTGACAGATACGCAGTATTTT. Protein: CASSLVTLTDTQYF.

Only a few counts were recorded for this clonotype. The chain recombines TRBV4-1 with TRBJ1-1; TRBD1 aligns across 7 bases. V lost 3 bases to trimming and J lost 0 bases; unmatched junction nucleotides: 16. Germline CDR1 and CDR2: MGHRA and YSYEKL. The CDR3 contains 19 residues. DNA of the CDR3: TGCGCCAGCAGCCACCTCCTGGACAGGCGCCCACCCATGAACACTGAAGCTTTCTTT. It yields the protein CASSHLLDRRPPMNTEAFF.

Here the CDR3 DNA reads TGTGCCACCAGCAGAGAAGGGGGGTATGGGGCCAACGTCCTGACTTTC. Its protein is CATSREGGYGANVLTF. This chain joins TRBV15 and TRBJ2-6, with D perhaps given as TRBD1 or TRBD2 (6 bases each). Germline V gives CDR1 LNHNV, CDR2 YYDKDF (reference sequence). V lost 0 bases to trimming and J lost 3 bases, with 9 bases between them. The CDR3 runs to 16 residues.

About this clonotype itself: Possible read error: a much larger clone is one base away. The chain joins TRBV5-4 to TRBJ2-3, with unresolved D. The germline V and J ends were trimmed by 5 bases and 0 bases, with 16 bases remaining between them. The CDR3 spans 16 residues. CDR1 is SGHNT and CDR2 is YYREEE in the germline V gene (reference sequence). CDR3 protein: CASSRLEVASTDTQYF. DNA for the CDR3: TGTGCCAGCAGTCGCCTCGAAGTCGCAAGCACAGATACGCAGTATTTT.

This clonotype was counted only a few times. The V gene is TRBV6-5, the J gene TRBJ1-1, with 9 bases aligning to TRBD1. The CDR3 runs 16 residues. Germline lookup yields CDR1 MNHEY and CDR2 SVGAGI. J gave up 0 bases and V 6 bases, and 8 bases lay outside the gene matches. The CDR3 sequence is CASRYRDREMNTEAFF. CDR3 coding DNA: TGTGCCAGCAGATACCGGGACAGGGAGATGAACACTGAAGCTTTCTTT.

This clonotype was seen ten or more times. This rearrangement joins TRBV12-3 or TRBV12-4 to TRBJ2-3; D gene unclear. The CDR3 sequence is 11 residues long. V was pared by 3 bases and J by 4 bases, with 2 bases between. CDR3 sequence (DNA): TGTGCCAGCAGTTTGGCAGATACGCAGTATTTT. Translation: CASSLADTQYF.

This clonotype was seen a single time. This sequence joins TRBV5-6 and TRBJ2-5; the D is unclear. The CDR3 extends over 17 amino acids. With 1 base removed from V and 2 bases from J, the gap between germline ends came to 18 bases. In germline, CDR1 is SGHDT, CDR2 YYEEEE. DNA for the CDR3: TGTGCCAGCAGCTTGCCCCTCCGGTCGAGGATTCAAGAGACCCAGTACTTC. This gives the protein CASSLPLRSRIQETQYF.

The rearrangement joins TRBV18 to TRBJ2-6; D might be TRBD2 (6 bases). CDR1 KGHSH and CDR2 LQKENI come from the germline V gene. V was shortened by 6 bases and J by 0 bases, with 18 bases between the two germline ends. This CDR3 spans 18 amino acids. The DNA of the CDR3 is TGTGCCAGCTCCCTGGCCGGGACTGGAGTCTCTGGGGCCAACGTCCTGACTTTC. It yields the protein CASSLAGTGVSGANVLTF.